This TCR beta chain originates from a study of blood T cell repertoires in COVID-19. On the study more broadly: Nucleic acid was either cDNA or gDNA, and it came from T cells, B-cell-depleted T cells, or PBMCs.

After removal of 2 bases from V and 4 bases from J, the junction contained 4 bases not matched to a gene. Germline loops: CDR1 SEHNR, CDR2 FQNEAQ (reference sequence). CDR3 size: 15 residues. Using immunoSEQ multiplex PCR, the repertoire was profiled, and TCRdb retains in-frame clones only, with some absent. Altogether 250,000 or so clones are present, around 85% being singletons, with the ten largest covering about 8.1%. The sequencing sample was made of peripheral blood. The receptor was derived from an elderly man with acute or convalescent COVID-19. The chain couples TRBV7-9 to TRBJ1-2; 10 bases are shared with TRBD1. The CDR3 loop is CASSLTTGGSYGYTF. The CDR3 bases are TGTGCCAGCAGCTTAACGACAGGGGGCAGCTATGGCTACACCTTC. The whole variable domain, remainder taken from reference TRBV7-9 and TRBJ1-2, is DTGVSQNPRHKITKRGQNVTFRCDPISEHNRLYWYRQTLGQGPEFLTYFQNEAQLEKSRLLSDRFSAERPKGSFSTLEIQRTEQGDSAMYLCASSLTTGGSYGYTFGSGTRLTVV.